This T cell receptor (beta chain) derives from a study of blood T cell repertoires in COVID-19. Overall study context: The analysed material was cDNA or gDNA that came from T cells, B-cell-depleted T cells, or PBMCs.

The method was immunoSEQ multiplex PCR; TCRdb's version includes in-frame clones alone and lacks a portion of them. Here the sample spans about 100,000 clones, more than 85% being singletons. CDR1 is KGHSH and CDR2 is LQKENI in the germline V gene. CDR3 size: 12 residues. The V gene lost 3 bases and the J gene lost 8 bases, with 10 bases spanning the gap. The specimen sequenced was peripheral blood. This receptor was identified in a man in his fifties with active COVID-19. This chain uses TRBV18 with TRBJ1-1; D gene ambiguous. CDR3 coding DNA: TGTGCCAGCTCACCTAGTCTTCCCGAAGCTTTCTTT. It yields the protein CASSPSLPEAFF.